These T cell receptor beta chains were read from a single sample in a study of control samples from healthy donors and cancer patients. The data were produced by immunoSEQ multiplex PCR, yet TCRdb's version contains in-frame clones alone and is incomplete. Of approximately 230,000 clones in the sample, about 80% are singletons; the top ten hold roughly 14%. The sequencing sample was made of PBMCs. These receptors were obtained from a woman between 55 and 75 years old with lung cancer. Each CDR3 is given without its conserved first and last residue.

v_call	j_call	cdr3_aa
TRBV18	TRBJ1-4	ASSTQDRGGEKLF
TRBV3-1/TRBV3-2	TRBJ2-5	ASSPGDSYQETQY
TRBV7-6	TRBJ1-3	ASSLLTGNTIY
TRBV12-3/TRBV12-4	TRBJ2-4	ASSFNGKNIQY
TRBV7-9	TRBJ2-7	ASSSPGQRFYEQY
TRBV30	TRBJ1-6	AWKGRGTDNSPLH
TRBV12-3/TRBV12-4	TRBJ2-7	ASTRLGAGPTY
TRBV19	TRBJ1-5	ASRGQGIGNQPQH
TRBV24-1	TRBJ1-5	ATWGQGGQPQH
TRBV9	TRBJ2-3	ASSVALRGTSGGLSTDTQY
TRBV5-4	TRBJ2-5	ASSSSLAQIQETQY
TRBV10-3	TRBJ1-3	AIKRATPGDTIY
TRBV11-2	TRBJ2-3	ASSLNSGYTDTQY
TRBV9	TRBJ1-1	ASSTGQGSTEAF
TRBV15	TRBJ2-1	ATSREGGSYNEQF
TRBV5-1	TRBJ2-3	ASSSQQGAPGTQY
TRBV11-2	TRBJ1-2	ASSSPRGVGANYGYT
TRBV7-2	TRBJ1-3	ASSYGTGISGNTIY
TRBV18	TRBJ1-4	ASSPGATNEKLF
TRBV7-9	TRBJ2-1	ASSLGLHNEQF
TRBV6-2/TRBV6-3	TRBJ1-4	ASSATATNEKLF
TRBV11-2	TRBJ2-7	ASSAPVSGSYEQY
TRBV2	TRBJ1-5	ASTGERDQPQH
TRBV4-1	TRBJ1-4	ASSQDTALEEKLF
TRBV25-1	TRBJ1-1	ASSGDYGPTEAF
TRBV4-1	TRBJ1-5	ASSQDAAGRIDQPQH
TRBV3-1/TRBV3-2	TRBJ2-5	ASSLGLQETQY
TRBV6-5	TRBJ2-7	ASSRGSYEQY